The 8 T cell receptor beta chains below were found in one sample sequenced in a study of T cell clusters in autoimmune cytopenias. TRB was amplified from 250 ng of peripheral blood genomic DNA per sample. TRB was amplified by touch-down multiplex PCR, primer pools A and B combined. No DNA is given; TCRdb re-called the multiplex PCR reads and lists each CDR3 protein once. The table lists more than 13,000 distinct CDR3 sequences. The specimen sequenced was peripheral blood. These receptors all stem from a human donor with an autoimmune cytopenia or autoimmune hepatitis (not recorded which).

The J gene is TRBJ2-7, the V gene TRBV19. The CDR3 totals 15 residues. The germline V gene has CDR1 LNHDA and CDR2 SQIVND (reference sequence). The CDR3 loop is CASSIGSGNAYEQYF.

The V call is TRBV12-3 or TRBV12-4, the J call TRBJ2-3; absent DNA, TCRdb's TRBD2 call cannot be checked. The CDR3 runs 11 residues. This CDR3 reads CASSSSDTQYF.

The chain couples TRBV6-4 to TRBJ2-1; the TRBD2 assignment by TCRdb is unverifiable without DNA. The CDR3 is made up of 15 amino acids. Germline CDR1 is MRHNA and CDR2 is SNTAGT. Here the CDR3 reads CASSDETSGSNEQFF.

In terms of frequency, this clonotype is medium-sized. The chain employs TRBV6-1 and TRBJ1-2; without DNA, the TCRdb call of TRBD1 cannot be checked. There are 13 residues in the CDR3. Germline-derived CDR1 and CDR2 are MNHNS and SASEGT. CDR3 residues: CASSEETGIGYTF.

This clonotype registers medium-sized by frequency. The V and J genes are TRBV6-5 and TRBJ2-1; lacking DNA, the TRBD1 call made by TCRdb goes unchecked. CDR1 MNHEY and CDR2 SVGAGI come from the germline V gene. The CDR3 runs 18 residues. The CDR3: CASSLSPLGQGYYNEQFF.

This sequence joins TRBV19 and TRBJ1-2. This CDR3 has 14 residues. Germline V lookup: CDR1 LNHDA, CDR2 SQIVND (reference sequence). The CDR3 protein is CASSIRGPPMGYTF.

According to its frequency, this clonotype is medium-sized. J is TRBJ1-4 and V is TRBV13; checking the TCRdb D call of TRBD1 is not possible without DNA. CDR1 is PRHDT and CDR2 is FYEKMQ in the germline V gene (reference sequence). The CDR3 totals 18 residues. CDR3 sequence reads: CASSEPDRGRVGGEKLFF.

V gene TRBV12-3 or TRBV12-4 combines with J gene TRBJ2-2; TCRdb designates TRBD1, a call that cannot be tested without DNA. The CDR3 runs to 16 residues. CDR3: CASSPLPGGRTGELFF.